This passage covers 8 T cell receptor beta chains from one sample sequenced in a study of cytomegalovirus exposure and HLA in healthy donors. Primers: 60 Vbeta forward and 13 Jbeta reverse. Profiling relied on immunoSEQ multiplex PCR, and the TCRdb table lists in-frame clones only, not all of them. The sample yields fewer than 100,000 clones, nearly 80% seen once. Sequencing was carried out using PBMCs. These receptors were taken from a woman aged 40 to 55 in good health and CMV-seropositive.

The chain carries TRBV6-6 and TRBJ2-7; 14 bases agree with TRBD2. The V gene end was trimmed by 8 bases and the J gene end by 7 bases; junction bases not matched to a gene: 4. This CDR3 comprises 13 residues. Per germline, CDR1 MNHNY and CDR2 SVGAGI (reference sequence). The CDR3 DNA sequence: TGTGCCAGCGGGACTAGCGGGAGTCGGGAGCAGTACTTC. It yields the protein CASGTSGSREQYF.

The V call is TRBV5-4, the J call TRBJ2-7; TRBD1 agrees at 8 bases. Germline V gives CDR1 SGHNT, CDR2 YYREEE (reference sequence). This CDR3 spans 15 amino acids. V trimming: 2 bases; J trimming: 2 bases; junction bases outside the gene matches: 6. This chain's CDR3 is CASSLPGTGPYEQYF. In DNA form, the CDR3 reads TGTGCCAGCAGCTTACCCGGGACAGGTCCCTACGAGCAGTACTTC.

The chain employs TRBV9 and TRBJ2-1, with 8 bases identical to TRBD2. This CDR3 spans 16 amino acids. J gave up 0 bases and V 4 bases, and 6 bases lay outside the gene matches. Germline values: CDR1 SGDLS, CDR2 YYNGEE. This chain's CDR3 is CASSPPGTSSYNEQFF. CDR3 DNA: TGTGCCAGCAGCCCTCCCGGGACTAGCTCCTACAATGAGCAGTTCTTC.

The chain is built from TRBV2 and TRBJ2-7; 7 nucleotides agree with TRBD2. This CDR3 has 14 residues. Germline V gene lookup returns CDR1 SNHLY and CDR2 FYNNEI. V shed 7 bases and J 4 bases; nucleotides not matched to a gene: 10. The CDR3 DNA follows: TGTGCCAGCAAGGAAAGGACTAGTACATACGAGCAGTACTTC. Translating it yields CASKERTSTYEQYF.

This clone has only a few counts. The rearrangement uses TRBV14 and TRBJ1-2; TRBD1 might be the D (6 bases). This CDR3 is built from 16 residues. The V gene lost 4 bases and the J gene lost 4 bases, with 19 bases spanning the gap. Germline loops: CDR1 SGHDN, CDR2 FVKESK. DNA of the CDR3: TGTGCCAGCAGCCCCCAGGGGACCGGATCCCTCTATGGCTACACCTTC. Translated, it gives CASSPQGTGSLYGYTF.

The gene calls are TRBV6-5 and TRBJ2-2, with 9 bases lining up with TRBD2. The CDR3 has 14 residues. In germline, CDR1 is MNHEY, CDR2 SVGAGI. V lost 8 bases and J lost 3; bases outside the gene matches: 4. Here the CDR3 DNA reads TGTGCCAGCCGGACTAGCGAGTACACCGGGGAGCTGTTTTTT. This translates into CASRTSEYTGELFF.

For this clone: Different DNA sequences within this sample yield the same CDR3. V gene TRBV29-1 combines with J gene TRBJ2-7, with 11 positions matching TRBD1. V lost 6 bases to trimming and J lost 4 bases; unmatched junction nucleotides: 5. The germline V gene encodes CDR1 SQVTM and CDR2 ANQGSEA. The CDR3 runs 13 residues. CDR3 sequence: CSVPGQGAYEQYF. The CDR3 coding sequence is TGCAGCGTCCCTGGACAGGGGGCTTACGAGCAGTACTTC.

This clone was detected once. V gene TRBV5-1 combines with J gene TRBJ2-2; D is possibly TRBD1 (6 bases). Per germline, CDR1 SGHRS and CDR2 YFSETQ. V was trimmed by 1 base and J by 0 bases, leaving 13 bases between them. The CDR3 is 17 residues long. The CDR3 loop is CASSLTPTGSNTGELFF. In DNA form, the CDR3 reads TGCGCCAGCAGCTTGACTCCGACAGGATCGAACACCGGGGAGCTGTTTTTT.